Following are 20 T cell receptor beta chains from one sample sequenced in a study of blood T cell repertoires in COVID-19. Sequenced by immunoSEQ multiplex PCR; TCRdb stores in-frame clones only, minus some. The table includes 55,000 to 65,000 clones, roughly 79% detected once. The source material was peripheral blood. These receptors were taken from a man in his 60s with acute or convalescent COVID-19.

This clone was seen a few times. The chain uses TRBV12-3 or TRBV12-4 and TRBJ2-1; TRBD1 agrees at 7 bases. V trimming: 5 bases; J trimming: 10 bases; junction bases outside the gene matches: 8. The length of the CDR3 is 13 residues. The CDR3 DNA follows: TGTGCCAGCAGTACAACGACAGGGTTCGAGCAGTTCTTC. The encoded protein is CASSTTTGFEQFF.

The sample holds one count of this clone. Other DNA sequences in this sample translate to the same CDR3. The genes are TRBV7-3 and TRBJ2-5, with D possibly TRBD2 on 6 matching bases. Deletions cut 6 bases from V and 2 bases from J, with 13 bases between. This CDR3 spans 14 amino acids. Looked up from germline, CDR1 is SGHTA and CDR2 is FQGTGA. This CDR3 is CASSPTGLQETQYF. The DNA for the CDR3 is TGTGCCAGCAGTCCGACCGGACTACAAGAGACCCAGTACTTC.

The CDR3 bases are TGTGCCAGTAGGGACGGGATTGGGACTTTTAGCAATCAGCCCCAGCATTTT. Protein sequence: CASRDGIGTFSNQPQHF. The chain is built from TRBV19 and TRBJ1-5; D perhaps matches TRBD1 (5 bases). Per the germline V gene, CDR1 is LNHDA and CDR2 is SQIVND (reference sequence). The CDR3 extends over 17 amino acids. The V and J ends lost 6 bases and 0 bases respectively, with 18 bases between them.

The chain joins TRBV4-1 to TRBJ1-6, with a weak D call TRBD1 (5 bases). Germline V CDR1 and CDR2: MGHRA, YSYEKL. The ends were cut back, 0 bases at V and 3 bases at J, with 18 bases in the middle. The CDR3 contains 19 residues. The CDR3 nucleotides read TGCGCCAGCAGCCAAGATCGGAGCAGGGCAAGGAGCTATAATTCACCCCTCCACTTT. Its translation is CASSQDRSRARSYNSPLHF.

Of note for this clone: At one boundary the junction diverges from the germline segment, which might be a read error. V and J are TRBV2 and TRBJ1-6; D unclear. The germline V gene has CDR1 SNHLY and CDR2 FYNNEI. The CDR3 is made up of 16 amino acids. The CDR3 sequence is CASREGPAGKNSPLHF. As DNA, the CDR3 is TGTGCCAGCAGGGAAGGGCCGGCAGGAAAAAATTCACCCCTCCACTTT.

This chain uses TRBV2 with TRBJ2-1; maybe TRBD2 (6 bases). The CDR3 contains 14 residues. Germline values: CDR1 SNHLY, CDR2 FYNNEI. The V end was cut by 8 bases, the J end by 6 bases, with 17 bases between. The CDR3 DNA reads as TGTGCCAGCGCGGCAACTAGCATGGTCAATGAGCAGTTCTTC. As protein: CASAATSMVNEQFF.

This clone was seen a single time. The chain has TRBV5-1 and TRBJ2-4, with TRBD2 as a possible D gene (6 bases). This CDR3 has 13 amino acids. Germline CDR1 and CDR2: SGHRS and YFSETQ. V lost 4 bases, J lost 7 bases, and 12 bases lay in between. CDR3 amino acids: CASSRDWGNIQYF. The CDR3 nucleotides read TGCGCCAGCAGCCGGGACTGGGGGAACATTCAGTACTTC.

This clone occurred once. V is TRBV5-5 and J is TRBJ2-1, with TRBD1 matching 9 bases. Germline V gene data show CDR1 as SGHKS and CDR2 as YYEKEE (reference sequence). CDR3 size: 15 residues. The V segment lost 2 bases and the J segment 12 bases; nucleotides outside the gene matches: 12. CDR3 amino acids: CASSFITGGRSGQFF. CDR3 coding DNA: TGTGCCAGCAGCTTTATCACAGGGGGCCGGTCAGGGCAGTTCTTC.

The chain couples TRBV30 to TRBJ2-6, with 10 bases that match TRBD1. After removal of 5 bases from V and 0 bases from J, the junction contained 4 bases not matched to a gene. Germline V gene lookup returns CDR1 GTSNPN and CDR2 SVGIG (reference sequence). The CDR3 runs 16 residues. The CDR3 bases are TGTGCCTGGGGACAGGGGGGGACCTCTGGGGCCAACGTCCTGACTTTC. Translated, it gives CAWGQGGTSGANVLTF.

The genes are TRBV7-2 and TRBJ1-3; 7 nucleotides line up with TRBD1. Germline lookup yields CDR1 SGHTA and CDR2 FQGNSA. Trimming removed 6 bases from V and 0 bases from J; junction bases left unmatched: 5. The CDR3 is 15 residues long. In DNA, the CDR3 is TGTGCCAGCAGGCTCTGGACAGGCTCTGGAAACACCATATATTTT. Encoded protein: CASRLWTGSGNTIYF.

This rearrangement joins TRBV5-1 to TRBJ2-5; the D gene is possibly TRBD1 (6 bases). V was shortened by 2 bases and J by 2 bases, with 10 bases between the two germline ends. The CDR3 is 14 residues long. The germline V gene encodes CDR1 SGHRS and CDR2 YFSETQ. The CDR3 loop is CASSFLGQQETQYF. As DNA, the CDR3 is TGCGCCAGCAGCTTCCTAGGACAGCAAGAGACCCAGTACTTC.

The chain couples TRBV15 to TRBJ2-2, with 9 bases aligning to TRBD2. CDR3 length: 14 residues. J lost 4 bases, V lost 5 bases, and 2 bases had no gene match. CDR1 is LNHNV, CDR2 YYDKDF, per germline (reference sequence). The CDR3 reads CATSRGGGTGELFF. The CDR3 DNA reads as TGTGCCACCAGCCGCGGGGGGGGCACCGGGGAGCTGTTTTTT.

J is TRBJ1-2 and V is TRBV29-1, with 8 positions matching TRBD1. Per germline, CDR1 SQVTM and CDR2 ANQGSEA. With 4 bases clipped from V and 5 bases from J, the junction kept 9 bases outside the gene matches. The CDR3 covers 14 residues. The CDR3 DNA reads TGCAGCGTTGCGCCCGGGACAGGAGGGTATGGCTACACCTTC. It codes for CSVAPGTGGYGYTF.

This clone appeared a single time. J is TRBJ1-2 and V is TRBV29-1; 10 bases agree with TRBD1. CDR3 length: 14 residues. V lost 7 bases, J lost 2 bases, and 7 bases stayed unmatched. Germline V gives CDR1 SQVTM, CDR2 ANQGSEA. DNA for the CDR3: TGCAGCGGGGGACAGGGGAGTAGCAACTATGGCTACACCTTC. Translated: CSGGQGSSNYGYTF.

The chain joins TRBV7-2 to TRBJ1-6, with D perhaps TRBD1 (5 bases). CDR3 length: 14 amino acids. Per germline, CDR1 SGHTA and CDR2 FQGNSA. V was pared by 10 bases and J by 6 bases, with 16 bases between. The CDR3 region has the DNA TGTGCCACTGCTGGGGCTAATGGTAATTCACCCCTCCACTTT. Translated, it gives CATAGANGNSPLHF.

The V gene is TRBV5-1, the J gene TRBJ1-2, with 9 bases that match TRBD1. Per germline, CDR1 SGHRS and CDR2 YFSETQ. The trim removed 6 bases at V and 4 bases at J, leaving 10 bases unmatched. The CDR3 is made up of 15 amino acids. The CDR3 spells CASTEPGQGRYGYTF. The CDR3 bases are TGCGCCAGCACCGAACCGGGACAGGGACGCTATGGCTACACCTTC.

The chain recombines TRBV5-1 with TRBJ2-7; 7 bases align to TRBD1. This CDR3 comprises 13 residues. The V gene's germline CDR1 is SGHRS and CDR2 YFSETQ. Germline trimming cut 3 bases from V and 4 bases from J; bases unmatched to any gene: 4. The CDR3 region is CASSYTGQYEQYF. For the CDR3, the DNA is TGCGCCAGCAGCTACACGGGACAGTACGAGCAGTACTTC.

This chain connects TRBV27 to TRBJ1-1; D remains unclear. V was trimmed by 7 bases and J by 0 bases, leaving 9 bases between them. Per the germline V gene, CDR1 is MNHEY and CDR2 is SMNVEV (reference sequence). The length of the CDR3 is 13 residues. The CDR3 DNA reads as TGTGCCAGCATTAAGGACTTGAACACTGAAGCTTTCTTT. Protein product: CASIKDLNTEAFF.

This clone was picked up one time. This chain connects TRBV6-1 to TRBJ1-2; D gene unclear. CDR3 length equals 14 residues. With 2 bases removed from V and 4 bases from J, the gap between germline ends came to 11 bases. In germline, CDR1 is MNHNS, CDR2 SASEGT. The chain's CDR3 is CASSEWGGPYGYTF. The CDR3 DNA reads as TGTGCCAGCAGTGAATGGGGAGGGCCCTATGGCTACACCTTC.

The gene calls are TRBV11-2 and TRBJ1-2; 7 positions match TRBD1. Germline V gene lookup returns CDR1 SGHAT and CDR2 FQNNGV. J lost 0 bases, V lost 5 bases, and 6 bases had no gene match. This CDR3 comprises 15 residues. CDR3 nucleotide sequence: TGTGCCAGCAGCAGGGGGACAGCAGCTAACTATGGCTACACCTTC. Translated, it gives CASSRGTAANYGYTF.